Sequencing of this TCR beta chain was carried out in a study of shared clonotypes between healthy human individuals. V dropped 1 base and J dropped 8; count of bases not matched to a gene: 8. The CDR3 has 16 residues. The germline V gene encodes CDR1 SGHTA and CDR2 FQGTGA. A 200 ng quantity of DNA, 30,000 to 35,000 T cell genomes, went into the sorted-subset replicate PCRs. Data came from immunoSEQ multiplex PCR; TCRdb stores just in-frame clones and leaves some out. There are approximately 1.5 million clones in the sample; about 98.5% occur only once, and approximately 0.4% lies in the top ten. The chain combines TRBV7-3 with TRBJ2-1, with 10 bases that match TRBD2. The sequenced sample consisted of naive CD4+ T cells sorted from blood. The subset was: CD45RA+ positively selected. This clonotype was obtained from a young man in good health. The CDR3: CASSLSASGSLYEQFF. CDR3 DNA sequence: TGTGCCAGCAGCTTAAGTGCTAGCGGGAGTCTCTATGAGCAGTTCTTC.